This TCR beta chain stems from a study of shared clonotypes between healthy human individuals (dated by TCRdb to about 2020). Regarding the complete study: Two women and three men aged 18 to 49 years were included in the cohort. For each donor, three plates each were used for CD4 naive and CD4 memory, two plates were used for CD8 naive, and one plate was used for CD8 memory. To estimate repertoire size and how much clonotype sharing occurs between individuals, the study deeply sequenced the blood TCR repertoires of five healthy adults. To increase sequencing depth and limit assay-specific biases, TCR repertoire library preparation and sequencing were carried out by different laboratories using diverse techniques. Between about 0.94 and 8.9 billion PBMCs per donor were obtained by leukapheresis. Broad study findings and their caveats: Compared with non-shared clonotypes, clonotypes shared by all four sorted-subset donors had higher generation probabilities. Rarefaction of sorted-subset datasets indicated incomplete sequencing despite the large sequencing depth. Sampling was restricted to blood, and TCR repertoires in tissues likely differ from the TCR repertoires found in blood. Sharing across a handful of donors was observed for around 5% of naive CD4, 3.5% of naive CD8, roughly 2.4% of memory CD4, and about 0.4% of memory CD8 clonotypes. The small number of donors limited the genetic and exposure-history diversity represented. Larger estimated clonotype richness was generally found for naive subsets than for memory subsets. Pairwise subsampling indicated that sequencing depth was expected to affect the degree of clonotype sharing among donors.

About this clone: Its antigen is not yet known. No much larger clonotype is one base removed from it; base qualities were not supplied.

At the junction V is shortened by 1 base and J by 3 bases; bases outside the gene matches: 11. Per the germline V gene, LGHNT is the CDR1 and FRNRAP is the CDR2. Counted from cysteine to phenylalanine, this CDR3 has 18 amino acids. Kept here is only the CDR3 DNA, which spans 54 bases and is read in frame from base 1. The donors were healthy, HIV-negative adults who had no recently reported acute infections or vaccinations. Every donor was a Caucasian adult residing in Nashville, Tennessee, USA. CD4+ T cells were enriched through magnetic negative selection, after which naive cells were positively selected on CD45RA and the remaining negative fraction served as the memory subset. Blood was collected by leukapheresis, and PBMCs were isolated by Ficoll-Histopaque density gradient centrifugation and then cryopreserved in liquid nitrogen vapor phase. Purity and quantity of every magnetically sorted T cell population were checked by analytical flow cytometry. Genomic DNA was isolated from every sorted fraction and measured by UV absorbance on a Nanodrop 2000c.

Using the deep immunoSEQ assay, TCR CDR3 regions were amplified from genomic DNA by multiplex PCR. Extracted genomic DNA from each cell subset was distributed evenly across all wells of several immunoSEQ 96-well plates, and each plate was treated as a replicate. For sorted subsets, roughly 200 ng genomic DNA, equal to approximately 30,000 T cell genomes, was loaded into each replicate PCR. Purified libraries were quantified with a Qubit 3.0 fluorometer, sized on a Bioanalyzer 2100, and re-quantified with the KAPA Library Quantification kit. Every immunoSEQ 96-well plate was sequenced on a dedicated single-read 150-cycle Illumina NextSeq 550 flow cell. As for how the authors treated the data: Because only junctional sequences without quality scores were contained in the immunoSEQ output, filtering matching that applied to full-length reads could not be performed. Sequences were annotated with PyIR, a Python wrapper for IgBLAST v1.9, and V/J genes and CDR3 were assigned using IMGT germline references. Any read was removed if the V/J assignment was weak (E-value above 1e-6), the CDR3 was missing, or the read contained stop codons, out-of-frame junctions, or ambiguous translated residues. V3J clonotypes were defined as sequences sharing the same inferred V gene, J gene, and CDR3 amino acid sequence. Percentage overlap between repertoires was calculated by dividing the number of shared unique clonotypes by the size of the smaller repertoire. Richness of each repertoire was evaluated using RTK rarefaction, the Chao1 estimator, and Recon v2.1 estimates of unobserved clonotypes. Generation probabilities were computed with OLGA for all TCRbeta clonotypes obtained by the gDNA method from several donors. The table was pulled from immuneACCESS by TCRdb, which kept in-frame rearrangements only. Such tables lose some clones; where checked, under half of the loss comes from unresolved V genes, and the rest has no known cause. V and J calls and clone size are as listed in that table; D and trimming were resolved from the DNA. The sample table lists roughly 1,500,000 clones, approximately 98% of them with a count of one. The leading ten clones occupy 0.45% of the sample.

The specimen was naive CD4+ T cells sorted from blood. Interpreted using the paper, the cell subset or site label stands for: CD45RA+ positively selected. The receptor chain draws on TRBV12-5 and TRBJ2-2, with 7 bases matching TRBD2. The sequence was collected from a man younger than 45 in good health. The CDR3 amino acid sequence is: CASGLAPGRQKYTGELFF. The DNA sequence is as follows: TGTGCTAGTGGTTTGGCCCCCGGGAGGCAGAAATACACCGGGGAGCTGTTTTTT.